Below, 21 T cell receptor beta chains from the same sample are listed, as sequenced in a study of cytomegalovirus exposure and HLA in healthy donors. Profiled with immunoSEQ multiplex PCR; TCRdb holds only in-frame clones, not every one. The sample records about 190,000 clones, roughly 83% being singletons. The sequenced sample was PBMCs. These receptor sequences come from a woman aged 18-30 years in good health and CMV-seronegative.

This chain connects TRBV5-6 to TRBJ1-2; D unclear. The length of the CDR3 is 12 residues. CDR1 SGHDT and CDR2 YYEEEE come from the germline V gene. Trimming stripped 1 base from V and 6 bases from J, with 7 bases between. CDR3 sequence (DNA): TGTGCCAGCAGCTTGTCTGGGCATGGCTACACCTTC. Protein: CASSLSGHGYTF.

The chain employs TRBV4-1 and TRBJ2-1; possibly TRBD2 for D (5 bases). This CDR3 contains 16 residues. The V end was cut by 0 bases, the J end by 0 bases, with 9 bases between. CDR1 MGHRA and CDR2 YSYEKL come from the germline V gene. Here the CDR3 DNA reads TGCGCCAGCAGCCAAGACGCTCTAGCCTCCTACAATGAGCAGTTCTTC. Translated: CASSQDALASYNEQFF.

The CDR3 reads CASSERRVGNTIYF. In DNA, the CDR3 is TGTGCCAGCAGTGAACGGCGGGTCGGCAACACCATATATTTT. V usage is TRBV6-1 and J usage is TRBJ1-3, with unresolved D. Trimming removed 2 bases from V and 7 bases from J, with 12 bases in between. CDR3 length: 14 amino acids. Germline values: CDR1 MNHNS, CDR2 SASEGT.

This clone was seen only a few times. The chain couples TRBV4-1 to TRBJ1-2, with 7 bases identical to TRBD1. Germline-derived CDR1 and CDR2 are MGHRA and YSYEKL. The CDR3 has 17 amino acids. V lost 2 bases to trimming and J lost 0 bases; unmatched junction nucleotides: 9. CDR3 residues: CASSQPHDRVTNYGYTF. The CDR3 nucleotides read TGCGCCAGCAGCCAACCCCACGACAGGGTCACTAACTATGGCTACACCTTC.

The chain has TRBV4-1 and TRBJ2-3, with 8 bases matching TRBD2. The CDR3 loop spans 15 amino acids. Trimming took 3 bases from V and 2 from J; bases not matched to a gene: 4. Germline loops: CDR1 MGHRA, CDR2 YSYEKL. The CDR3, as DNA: TGCGCCAGCAGCCAGAGCGGGAGACCCACAGATACGCAGTATTTT. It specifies CASSQSGRPTDTQYF.

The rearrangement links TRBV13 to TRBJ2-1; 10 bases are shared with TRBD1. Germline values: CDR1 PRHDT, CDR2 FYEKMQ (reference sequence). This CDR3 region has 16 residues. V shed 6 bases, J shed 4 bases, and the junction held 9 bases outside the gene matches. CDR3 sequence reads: CASSGRGTGAYNEQFF. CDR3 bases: TGTGCCAGCAGTGGGCGGGGGACAGGGGCATACAATGAGCAGTTCTTC.

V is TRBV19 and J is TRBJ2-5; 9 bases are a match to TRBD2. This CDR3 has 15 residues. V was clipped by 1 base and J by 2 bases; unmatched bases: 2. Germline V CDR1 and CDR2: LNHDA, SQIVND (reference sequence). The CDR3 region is CASSIGAGGQETQYF. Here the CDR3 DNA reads TGTGCCAGTAGTATAGGGGCGGGAGGGCAAGAGACCCAGTACTTC. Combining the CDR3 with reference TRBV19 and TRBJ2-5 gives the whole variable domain DGGITQSPKYLFRKEGQNVTLSCEQNLNHDAMYWYRQDPGQGLRLIYYSQIVNDFQKGDIAEGYSVSREKKESFPLTVTSAQKNPTAFYLCASSIGAGGQETQYFGPGTRLLVL.

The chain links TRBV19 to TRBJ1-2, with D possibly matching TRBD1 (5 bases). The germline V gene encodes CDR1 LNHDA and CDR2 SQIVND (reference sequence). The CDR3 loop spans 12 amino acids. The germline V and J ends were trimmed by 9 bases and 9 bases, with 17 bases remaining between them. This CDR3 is CASLKRDSSYTF. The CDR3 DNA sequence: TGTGCCAGCTTAAAAAGAGACAGCAGCTACACCTTC.

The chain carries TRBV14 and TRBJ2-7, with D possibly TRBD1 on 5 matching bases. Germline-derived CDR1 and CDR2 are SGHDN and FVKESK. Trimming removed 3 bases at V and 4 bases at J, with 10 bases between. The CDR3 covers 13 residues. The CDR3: CASSHIRAYEQYF. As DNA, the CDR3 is TGTGCCAGCAGCCACATCAGGGCTTACGAGCAGTACTTC.

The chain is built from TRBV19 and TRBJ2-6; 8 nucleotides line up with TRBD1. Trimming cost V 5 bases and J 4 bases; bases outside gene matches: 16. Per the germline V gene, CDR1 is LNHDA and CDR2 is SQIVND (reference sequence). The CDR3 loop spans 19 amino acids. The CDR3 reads CASSPRQGLLFRGANVLTF. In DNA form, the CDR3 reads TGTGCCAGTAGTCCCCGACAGGGGCTACTCTTCAGGGGGGCCAACGTCCTGACTTTC. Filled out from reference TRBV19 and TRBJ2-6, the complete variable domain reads DGGITQSPKYLFRKEGQNVTLSCEQNLNHDAMYWYRQDPGQGLRLIYYSQIVNDFQKGDIAEGYSVSREKKESFPLTVTSAQKNPTAFYLCASSPRQGLLFRGANVLTFGAGSRLTVL.

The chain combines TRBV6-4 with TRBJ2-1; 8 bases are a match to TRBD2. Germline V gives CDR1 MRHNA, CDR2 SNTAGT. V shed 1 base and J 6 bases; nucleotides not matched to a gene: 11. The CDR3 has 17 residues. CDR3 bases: TGTGCCAGCAGTGACTTCCACAGACTAGCGACTCCCAATGAGCAGTTCTTC. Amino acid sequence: CASSDFHRLATPNEQFF.

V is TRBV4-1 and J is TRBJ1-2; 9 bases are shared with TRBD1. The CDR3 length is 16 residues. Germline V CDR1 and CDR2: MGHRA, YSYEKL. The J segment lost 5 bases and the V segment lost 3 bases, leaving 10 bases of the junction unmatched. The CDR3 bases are TGCGCCAGCAGCCACCACCGGGAGGACAGGGGATATGGCTACACCTTC. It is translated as CASSHHREDRGYGYTF.

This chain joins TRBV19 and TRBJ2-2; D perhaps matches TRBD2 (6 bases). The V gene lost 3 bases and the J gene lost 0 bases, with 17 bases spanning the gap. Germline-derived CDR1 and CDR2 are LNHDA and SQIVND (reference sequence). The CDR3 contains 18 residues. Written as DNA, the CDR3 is TGTGCCAGTAGTATTAATTTAGGGAGGATCGCGAACACCGGGGAGCTGTTTTTT. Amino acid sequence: CASSINLGRIANTGELFF.

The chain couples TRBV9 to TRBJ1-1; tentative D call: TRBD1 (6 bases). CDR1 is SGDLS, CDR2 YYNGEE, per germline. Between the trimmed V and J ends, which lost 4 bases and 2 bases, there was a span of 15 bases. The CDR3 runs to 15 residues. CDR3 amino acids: CASSSAGHSNTEAFF. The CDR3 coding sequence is TGTGCCAGCAGCTCAGCGGGACACTCAAACACTGAAGCTTTCTTT.

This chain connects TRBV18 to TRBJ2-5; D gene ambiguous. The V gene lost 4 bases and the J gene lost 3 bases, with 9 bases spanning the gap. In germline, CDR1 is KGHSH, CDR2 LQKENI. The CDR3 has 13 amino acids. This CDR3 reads CASSLNSKETQYF. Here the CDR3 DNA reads TGTGCCAGCTCACTAAACAGCAAAGAGACCCAGTACTTC.

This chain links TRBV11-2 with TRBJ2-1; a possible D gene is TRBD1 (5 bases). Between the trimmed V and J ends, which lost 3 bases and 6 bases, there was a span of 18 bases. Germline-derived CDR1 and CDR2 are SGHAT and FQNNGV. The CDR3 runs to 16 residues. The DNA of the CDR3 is TGTGCCAGCAGCTTGTCGCCAGGACACGGTGGCAATGAGCAGTTCTTC. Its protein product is CASSLSPGHGGNEQFF.

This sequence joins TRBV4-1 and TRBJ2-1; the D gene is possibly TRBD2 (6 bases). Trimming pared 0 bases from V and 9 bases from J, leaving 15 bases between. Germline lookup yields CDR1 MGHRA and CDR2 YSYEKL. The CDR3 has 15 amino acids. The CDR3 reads CASSQEVAGRSEQFF. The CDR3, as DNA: TGCGCCAGCAGCCAAGAGGTGGCGGGGAGGAGTGAGCAGTTCTTC.

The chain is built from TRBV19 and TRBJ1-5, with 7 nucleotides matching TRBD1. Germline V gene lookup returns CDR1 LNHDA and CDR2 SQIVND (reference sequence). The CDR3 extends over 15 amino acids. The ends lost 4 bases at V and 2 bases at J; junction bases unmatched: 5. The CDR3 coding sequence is TGTGCCAGTAGTAAAACAGGGGTGGGCAATCAGCCCCAGCATTTT. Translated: CASSKTGVGNQPQHF.

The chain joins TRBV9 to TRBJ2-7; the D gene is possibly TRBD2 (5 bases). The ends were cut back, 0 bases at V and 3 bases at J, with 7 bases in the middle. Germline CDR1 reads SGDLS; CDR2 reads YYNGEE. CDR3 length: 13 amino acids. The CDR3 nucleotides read TGTGCCAGCAGCGTAGTCGCGGGCTACGAGCAGTACTTC. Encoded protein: CASSVVAGYEQYF.

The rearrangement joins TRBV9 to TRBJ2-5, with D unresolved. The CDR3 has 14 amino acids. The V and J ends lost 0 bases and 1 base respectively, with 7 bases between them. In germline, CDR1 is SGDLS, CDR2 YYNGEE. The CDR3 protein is CASSVATVQETQYF. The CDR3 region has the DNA TGTGCCAGCAGCGTAGCGACTGTCCAAGAGACCCAGTACTTC.

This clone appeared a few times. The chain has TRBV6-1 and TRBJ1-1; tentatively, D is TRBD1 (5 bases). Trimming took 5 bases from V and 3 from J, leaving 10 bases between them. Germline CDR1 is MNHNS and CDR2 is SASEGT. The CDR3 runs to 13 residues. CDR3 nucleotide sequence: TGTGCCAGCAGTTTAGAAGGGGACACTGAAGCTTTCTTT. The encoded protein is CASSLEGDTEAFF.